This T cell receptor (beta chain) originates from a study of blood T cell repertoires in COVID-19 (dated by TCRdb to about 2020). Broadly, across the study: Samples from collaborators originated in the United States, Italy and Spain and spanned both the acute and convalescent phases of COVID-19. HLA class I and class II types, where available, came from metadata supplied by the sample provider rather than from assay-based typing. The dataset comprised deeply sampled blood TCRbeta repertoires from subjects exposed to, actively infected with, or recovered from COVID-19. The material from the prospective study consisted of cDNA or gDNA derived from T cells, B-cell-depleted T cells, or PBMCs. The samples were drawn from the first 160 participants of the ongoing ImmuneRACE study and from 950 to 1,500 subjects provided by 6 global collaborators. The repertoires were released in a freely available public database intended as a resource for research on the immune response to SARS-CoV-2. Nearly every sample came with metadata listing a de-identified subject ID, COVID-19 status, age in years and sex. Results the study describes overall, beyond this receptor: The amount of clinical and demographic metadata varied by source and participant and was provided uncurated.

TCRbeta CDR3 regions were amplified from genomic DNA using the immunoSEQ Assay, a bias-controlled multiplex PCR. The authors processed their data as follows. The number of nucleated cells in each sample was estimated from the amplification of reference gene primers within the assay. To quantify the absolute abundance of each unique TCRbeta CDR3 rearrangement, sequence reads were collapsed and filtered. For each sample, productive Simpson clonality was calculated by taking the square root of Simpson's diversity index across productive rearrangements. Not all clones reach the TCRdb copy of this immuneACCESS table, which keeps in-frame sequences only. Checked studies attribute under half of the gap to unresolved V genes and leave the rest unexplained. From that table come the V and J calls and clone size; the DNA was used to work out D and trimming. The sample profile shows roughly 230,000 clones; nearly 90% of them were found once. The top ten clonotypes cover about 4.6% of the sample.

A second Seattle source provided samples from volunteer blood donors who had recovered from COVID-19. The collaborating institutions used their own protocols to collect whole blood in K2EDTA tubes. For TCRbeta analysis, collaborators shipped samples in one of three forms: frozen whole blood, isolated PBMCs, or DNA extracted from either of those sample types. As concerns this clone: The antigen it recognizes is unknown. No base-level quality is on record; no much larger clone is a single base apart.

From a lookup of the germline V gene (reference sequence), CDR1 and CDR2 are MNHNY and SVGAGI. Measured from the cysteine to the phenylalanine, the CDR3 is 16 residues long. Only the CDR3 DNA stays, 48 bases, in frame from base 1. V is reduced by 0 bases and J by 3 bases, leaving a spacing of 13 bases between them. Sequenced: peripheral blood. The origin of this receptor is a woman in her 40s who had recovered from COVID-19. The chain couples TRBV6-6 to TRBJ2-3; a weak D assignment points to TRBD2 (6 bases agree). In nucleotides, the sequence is TGTGCCAGCAGTTACTCGAGGCCTGCGGGGACAGATACGCAGTATTTT. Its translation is CASSYSRPAGTDTQYF.